These T cell receptor beta chains were read from a single sample in a study of molecular identifiers for immune sequencing clone quantification. TCRdb fed the PCR reads into MiXCR, producing one record per CDR3 protein. Here the sample spans around 480,000 distinct CDR3 sequences, about a fifth being singletons. Sequencing was done on a sample of naive CD8+ T cells from blood, with Jurkat cell RNA spiked in. The receptors here all came from a human donor in good health. Some libraries in this study had Jurkat cell RNA spiked in. Each CDR3 is given with its conserved first and last residue. Fields, in order: V gene, clone size, D gene, J gene, CDR3 DNA, CDR3 protein. A D gene is named only where the DNA matches it firmly. Rows give clone size only sometimes, using once, few, many, or a class for an expanded clone.

>TRBV27|few|TRBD1|TRBJ1-5
TGTGCCAGCAGTTCCCACACAGGGGGCATATATAGCAATCAGCCCCAGCATTTT
CASSSHTGGIYSNQPQHF
>TRBV6-6|many|-|TRBJ2-2
TGTGCCAGAGGACTTTCGAACACCGGGGAGCTGTTTTTT
CARGLSNTGELFF
>TRBV11-2|-|-|TRBJ1-1
TGTGCCAGCAGCCTCACGGTCCAGGCTGGAGCTTTCTTT
CASSLTVQAGAFF
>TRBV2|-|TRBD2|TRBJ2-7
TGTGCCAGCAGTAAACCTAGCGGGGGGTCCTACGAGCAGTACTTC
CASSKPSGGSYEQYF
>TRBV5-1|many|-|TRBJ2-4
TGCGCCAGCAGAGACTCCGAAAGCTCGGGAAACATTCAGTACTTC
CASRDSESSGNIQYF
>TRBV20-1|many|TRBD1|TRBJ2-7
TGCAGTGCCACGGGTCAGACAGGGGATACCTACGAGCAGTACTTC
CSATGQTGDTYEQYF
>TRBV2|many|-|TRBJ2-3
TGTGCCAGCCAATCGAGAGGCACCACAGATACGCAGTATTTT
CASQSRGTTDTQYF
>TRBV7-9|many|TRBD2|TRBJ2-2
TGTGCCAGCAGCCCCCTAGCGGGAGCGAGGGCCGGGGAGCTGTTTTTT
CASSPLAGARAGELFF
>TRBV5-4|-|TRBD2|TRBJ2-3
TGTGCCAGCTCGGGGACTAGCGCGAACCTACCAGACACAGATACGCAGTATTTT
CASSGTSANLPDTDTQYF
>TRBV9|few|-|TRBJ1-1
TGTGCCAGCAGCGACCTTGAGGGGCCGGCTAATGCTTTCTTT
CASSDLEGPANAFF
>TRBV6-5|many|TRBD1|TRBJ2-7
TGTGCCAGCAGTTTCCAGACAGGGGGATACGAGCAGTACTTC
CASSFQTGGYEQYF
>TRBV27|-|-|TRBJ2-7
TGTGCCAGCAGTCCACCCCGGTTGTACGAGCAGTACTTC
CASSPPRLYEQYF